The 10 T cell receptor beta chains listed next were all sequenced from one sample in a study of metastatic and nonmetastatic thyroid tumors. Patients were all untreated before their thyroid surgery. With MiXCR, TCRdb reprocessed the PCR reads. There are 3,000 to 5,000 clones in the sample; less than 35% occur only once, and approximately 28% lies in the top ten. Sequenced: adjacent normal tissue. The receptor source for this set is a female donor with papillary thyroid cancer or a benign thyroid nodule (not recorded which). Some clones in this sample may be carry-over from other donors' samples.

The chain employs TRBV11-2 and TRBJ2-7, with 9 bases fitting TRBD1. Germline loops: CDR1 SGHAT, CDR2 FQNNGV. J was trimmed by 3 bases and V by 2 bases; bases with no gene match: 8. The CDR3 length is 16 residues. The DNA for the CDR3 is TGTGCCAGCAGCTTATACGACTCGACAGGGGGCTACGAGCAGTACTTC. Amino acid sequence: CASSLYDSTGGYEQYF.

This chain connects TRBV6-4 to TRBJ2-1; the match to TRBD2 covers 15 bases. The junction had 9 bases not matched to a gene; V was cut back by 6 bases and J by 0 bases. CDR1 and CDR2 from the germline V gene are MRHNA and SNTAGT. This CDR3 region has 19 residues. CDR3 bases: TGTGCCAGCAGAGACGGACTAGCGGGAGGGCCGAGCTCCTACAATGAGCAGTTCTTC. This sequence encodes CASRDGLAGGPSSYNEQFF.

On this clone itself: A much larger clone lies one base from this, so it may be a read error. CDR3 in amino acids: CASSYHTPYEQYF. CDR3 DNA: TGTGCCAGCAGTTACCACACACCCTACGAGCAGTACTTC. V gene TRBV28 combines with J gene TRBJ2-7; unclear D gene. Germline CDR1 reads MDHEN; CDR2 reads SYDVKM. V shed 4 bases and J shed 2 bases, with 9 bases lying between them. This CDR3 has 13 residues.

J is TRBJ1-3 and V is TRBV7-2; D is perhaps TRBD1 (5 bases). The CDR3 spans 15 residues. Germline lookup yields CDR1 SGHTA and CDR2 FQGNSA. V gave up 5 bases and J gave up 0 bases, with 11 bases separating them. Here the CDR3 reads CASSARTYSGNTIYF. DNA for the CDR3: TGTGCCAGCAGCGCGCGGACATACTCTGGAAACACCATATATTTT.

This clone was detected many times. V usage is TRBV28 and J usage is TRBJ1-1, with D possibly matching TRBD1 (5 bases). CDR1 is MDHEN, CDR2 SYDVKM, per germline. V shed 3 bases and J shed 4 bases, with 9 bases lying between them. The CDR3 spans 13 residues. CDR3 protein: CASSLRGATEAFF. The CDR3 nucleotides read TGTGCCAGCAGTTTGAGAGGGGCCACTGAAGCTTTCTTT.

In its sample, this clone was seen a few times. The chain has TRBV27 and TRBJ1-6, with D possibly matching TRBD1 (5 bases). V was clipped by 0 bases and J by 7 bases, with 10 bases between them. The germline gives CDR1 MNHEY, CDR2 SMNVEV (reference sequence). This CDR3 region has 15 residues. The CDR3, as DNA: TGTGCCAGCAGTTTATCGTTGGGGGAGAATTCACCCCTCCACTTT. Translated: CASSLSLGENSPLHF.

This clone is deemed large. The J gene is TRBJ1-4, the V gene TRBV28; D remains ambiguous. CDR3 length: 14 residues. V lost 3 bases and J 5 bases, leaving 10 bases between the germline ends. CDR1 and CDR2 from the germline V gene are MDHEN and SYDVKM. CDR3 region: CASSLAQLNEKLFF. The DNA for the CDR3 is TGTGCCAGCAGTTTGGCACAGCTAAATGAAAAACTGTTTTTT.

CDR3 in DNA: TGTGCCAGCAGCTACAGGGAAGAGACCCAGTACTTC. It is translated as CASSYREETQYF. The V and J genes are TRBV7-6 and TRBJ2-5; possibly TRBD1 for D (6 bases). V was trimmed by 4 bases and J by 3 bases, leaving 6 bases between them. Germline V gives CDR1 SGHVS, CDR2 FNYEAQ. CDR3 length: 12 amino acids.

This clone was counted between two and nine times. J is TRBJ2-3 and V is TRBV12-3 or TRBV12-4; no clear D gene. This CDR3 is 13 amino acids long. Trimming shortened V by 8 bases and J by 4 bases, and 13 bases separated the two germline ends. The CDR3 DNA reads TGTGCCAGCTCTCTATTGCCCGCAGATACGCAGTATTTT. It translates to CASSLLPADTQYF.

This clone was picked up a small number of times. J is TRBJ2-3 and V is TRBV6-4, with TRBD1 matching 10 bases. Per germline, CDR1 MRHNA and CDR2 SNTAGT. V trimming: 0 bases; J trimming: 4 bases; junction bases outside the gene matches: 1. The CDR3 covers 15 residues. The CDR3 DNA reads as TGTGCCAGCAGTGACTCGACAGGGGGCGCAGATACGCAGTATTTT. Translating gives CASSDSTGGADTQYF.